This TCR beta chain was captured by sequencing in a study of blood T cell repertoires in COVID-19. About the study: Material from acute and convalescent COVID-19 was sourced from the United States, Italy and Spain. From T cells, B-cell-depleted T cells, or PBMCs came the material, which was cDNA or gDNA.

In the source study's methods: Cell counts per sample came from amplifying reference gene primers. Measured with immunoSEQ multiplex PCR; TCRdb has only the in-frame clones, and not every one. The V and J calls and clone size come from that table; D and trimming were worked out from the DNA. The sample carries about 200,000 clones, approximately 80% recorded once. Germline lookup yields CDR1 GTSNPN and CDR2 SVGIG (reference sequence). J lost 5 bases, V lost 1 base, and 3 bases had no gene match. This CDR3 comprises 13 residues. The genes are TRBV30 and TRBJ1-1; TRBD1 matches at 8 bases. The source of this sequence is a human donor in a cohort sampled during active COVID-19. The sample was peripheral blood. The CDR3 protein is CAWSEQGGTEAFF. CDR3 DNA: TGTGCCTGGAGTGAACAGGGGGGGACTGAAGCTTTCTTT.